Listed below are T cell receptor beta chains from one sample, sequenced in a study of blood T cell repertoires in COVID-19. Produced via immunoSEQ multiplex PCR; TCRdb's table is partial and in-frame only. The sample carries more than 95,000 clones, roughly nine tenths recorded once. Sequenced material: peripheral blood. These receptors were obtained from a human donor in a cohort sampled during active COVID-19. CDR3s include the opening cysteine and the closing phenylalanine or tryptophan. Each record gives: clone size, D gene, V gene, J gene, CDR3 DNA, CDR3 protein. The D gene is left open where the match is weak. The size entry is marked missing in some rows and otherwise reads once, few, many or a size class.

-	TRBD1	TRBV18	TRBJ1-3	TGTGCCAGCTCACCGAACAGGGGGTTGACTGGAAACACCATATATTTT	CASSPNRGLTGNTIYF
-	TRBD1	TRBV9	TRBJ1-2	TGTGCCAGCAGCGTAAGGGGGCAGGGGGGAAACTATGGCTACACCTTC	CASSVRGQGGNYGYTF
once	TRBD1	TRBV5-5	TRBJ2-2	TGTGCCAGCAGCCGACCGGGACAGGGGTTGAGGGGGAACACCGGGGAGCTGTTTTTT	CASSRPGQGLRGNTGELFF
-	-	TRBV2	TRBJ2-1	TGTGCCAGCAGGGTCGGTGAGCAGTTCTTC	CASRVGEQFF
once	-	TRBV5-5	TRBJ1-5	TGTGCCAGCAGCTTGGTTGTCCCAGGGGCGACATTTAGCAATCAGCCCCAGCATTTT	CASSLVVPGATFSNQPQHF
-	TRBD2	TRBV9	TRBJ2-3	TGTGCCAGCAGCGTAGATCCGGGGCGGGGGGCGGCAGATACGCAGTATTTT	CASSVDPGRGAADTQYF
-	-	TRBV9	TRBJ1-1	TGTGCCAGCAGCGTAGAACCGGGAAAGAACACTGAAGCTTTCTTT	CASSVEPGKNTEAFF
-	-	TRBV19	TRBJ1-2	TGTGCCAGTAGTATCTTGGACAGTAACTATGGCTACACCTTC	CASSILDSNYGYTF
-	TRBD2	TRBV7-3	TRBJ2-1	TGTGCCAGCAGCTCCCAACTAGCGGGGACCTACAATGAGCAGTTCTTC	CASSSQLAGTYNEQFF
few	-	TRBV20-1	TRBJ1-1	TGCAGTGCTAGTTTCGGGAAGAACACTGAAGCTTTCTTT	CSASFGKNTEAFF
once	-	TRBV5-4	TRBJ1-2	TGTGCCAGCAGCGCCCCCCAAGACAGGCCCTATGGCTACACCTTC	CASSAPQDRPYGYTF
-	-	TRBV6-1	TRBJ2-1	TGTGCCAGCAGTGAAATAGTCCTCAATGAGCAGTTCTTC	CASSEIVLNEQFF
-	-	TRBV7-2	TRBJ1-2	TGTGCCAGCAGCTTAGAGGGGAACCGCTATGGCTACACCTTC	CASSLEGNRYGYTF
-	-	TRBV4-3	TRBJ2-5	TGCGCCAGCAGCCAAGCTAGTGGGGGACACCGAATCCAAGAGACCCAGTACTTC	CASSQASGGHRIQETQYF
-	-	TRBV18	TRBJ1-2	TGTGCCAGCTCACCAGGCCGGGATTATGGCTACACCTTC	CASSPGRDYGYTF
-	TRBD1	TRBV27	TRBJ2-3	TGTGCCAGCACCCTGGGACAGACATCCACAGATACGCAGTATTTT	CASTLGQTSTDTQYF
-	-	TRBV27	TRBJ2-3	TGTGCCAGCAGTTTACGGGTGACAGATACGCAGTATTTT	CASSLRVTDTQYF
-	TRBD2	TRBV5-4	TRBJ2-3	TGTGCCAGCAGCGAAGGGACTAAGGTGGCCCTGGGGGATACGCAGTATTTT	CASSEGTKVALGDTQYF
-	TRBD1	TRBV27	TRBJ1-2	TGTGCCAGCAGTCCGCAGGGACAGAACTATGGCTACACCTTC	CASSPQGQNYGYTF
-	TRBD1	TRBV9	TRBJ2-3	TGTGCCAGCAGCGTAGATTCGACAGGGTCAGATACGCAGTATTTT	CASSVDSTGSDTQYF
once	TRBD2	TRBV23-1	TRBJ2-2	TGCGCCAGCAGTCAATCTCTAGCGGGGGGCCTCACCGGGGAGCTGTTTTTT	CASSQSLAGGLTGELFF
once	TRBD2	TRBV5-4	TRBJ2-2	TGTGCCAGCAGCCCCTCGGCGGGAGGGCCGATCACCGGGGAGCTGTTTTTT	CASSPSAGGPITGELFF
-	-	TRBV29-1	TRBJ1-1	TGCAGCGCCGACCACGGCGGCACTGAAGCTTTCTTT	CSADHGGTEAFF
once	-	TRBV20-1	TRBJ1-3	TGCAGTGCTAACTTAGGAAACACCATATATTTT	CSANLGNTIYF
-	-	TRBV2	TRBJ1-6	TGTGCCAGCTCCTTGAGCTCCTATAATTCACCCCTCCACTTT	CASSLSSYNSPLHF
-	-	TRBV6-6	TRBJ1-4	TGTGCCAGCAGTTACTCGAGGTTGGGTGAAAAACTGTTTTTT	CASSYSRLGEKLFF
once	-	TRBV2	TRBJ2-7	TGTGCCAGCAGTTTCGACAGAGCAGCCTACGAGCAGTACTTC	CASSFDRAAYEQYF
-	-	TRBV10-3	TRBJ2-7	TGTGCCATCAGTTGGGGAGCCGACTACGAGCAGTACTTC	CAISWGADYEQYF
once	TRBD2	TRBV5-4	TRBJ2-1	TGTGCCAGCAGCCCCGGACTAGCGGACTACAATGAGCAGTTCTTC	CASSPGLADYNEQFF
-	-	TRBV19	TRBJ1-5	TGTGCCAGTAGTATAGTCAGGAAAAATCAGCCCCAGCATTTT	CASSIVRKNQPQHF
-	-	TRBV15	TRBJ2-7	TGTGCCACCAGCCAACGTCGCGGGACGGACCCCTACGAGCAGTACTTC	CATSQRRGTDPYEQYF
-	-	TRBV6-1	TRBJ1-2	TGTGCCAGCAGTGATTATCGCTACACCTTC	CASSDYRYTF
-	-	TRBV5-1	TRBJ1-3	TGCGCCAGCAGCCTAGGGGCGCGCGGAAACACCATATATTTT	CASSLGARGNTIYF
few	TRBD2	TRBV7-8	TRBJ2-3	TGTGCCAGCAGCCTACCTCGGAGACTAGCGGGGGGGCTAAGCACGCAGTATTTT	CASSLPRRLAGGLSTQYF
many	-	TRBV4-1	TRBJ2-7	TGCGCCAGCAGCCGGAACAGGGCCGGCGGGTCCTACGAGCAGTACTTC	CASSRNRAGGSYEQYF